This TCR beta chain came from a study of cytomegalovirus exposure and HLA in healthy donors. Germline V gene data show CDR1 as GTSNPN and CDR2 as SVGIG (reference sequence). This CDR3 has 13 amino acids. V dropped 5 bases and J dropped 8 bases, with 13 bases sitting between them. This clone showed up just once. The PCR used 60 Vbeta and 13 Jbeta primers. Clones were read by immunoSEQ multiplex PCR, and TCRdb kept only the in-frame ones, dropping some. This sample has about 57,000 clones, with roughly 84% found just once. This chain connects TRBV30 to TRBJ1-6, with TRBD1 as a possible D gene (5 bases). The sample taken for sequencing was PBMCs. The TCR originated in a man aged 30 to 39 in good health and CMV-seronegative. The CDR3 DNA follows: TGTGCCTGGTTGGGGCAGTTGGATTCACCCCTCCACTTT. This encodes CAWLGQLDSPLHF.